These 30 T cell receptor beta chains originate from one sample sequenced in a study of shared clonotypes between healthy human individuals. Data came from immunoSEQ multiplex PCR; TCRdb stores just in-frame clones and leaves some out. The sample has around 980,000 clones, approximately 80% seen once. The sample comprised memory CD4+ T cells from PBMCs. Described subset: CD45RA-negative fraction. The receptors were sampled from a man aged 18 to 30 in good health. Some clones in this sample may be carry-over from other donors' samples.

This chain connects TRBV5-4 to TRBJ2-3; D remains ambiguous. From germline, CDR1 is SGHNT and CDR2 YYREEE (reference sequence). Trimming shortened V by 4 bases and J by 9 bases, and 12 bases separated the two germline ends. The CDR3 loop spans 12 amino acids. CDR3 region: CASSPGPGTQYF. DNA for the CDR3: TGTGCCAGCAGCCCCGGACCCGGCACGCAGTATTTT. Together with reference TRBV5-4 and TRBJ2-3, the CDR3 gives the full variable domain: ETGVTQSPTHLIKTRGQQVTLRCSSQSGHNTVSWYQQALGQGPQFIFQYYREEENGRGNFPPRFSGLQFPNYSSELNVNALELDDSALYLCASSPGPGTQYFGPGTRLTVL.

This clone was found a few times. The gene calls are TRBV29-1 and TRBJ2-3, with D uncertain. CDR1 and CDR2 from the germline V gene are SQVTM and ANQGSEA. Trimming removed 0 bases at V and 4 bases at J, with 11 bases between. The CDR3 sequence is 14 residues long. CDR3 sequence reads: CSVEDLQEPDTQYF. The CDR3 bases are TGCAGCGTTGAAGATCTTCAGGAGCCAGATACGCAGTATTTT.

The chain employs TRBV25-1 and TRBJ2-1, with 7 bases fitting TRBD1. V shed 8 bases and J 1 base; nucleotides not matched to a gene: 8. Looked up from germline, CDR1 is MGHDK and CDR2 is SYGVNS. The CDR3 sequence is 15 residues long. In nucleotides, the CDR3 is TGTGCCAGCTCCGAAGCAGGGGGATCCTACAATGAGCAGTTCTTC. Translation: CASSEAGGSYNEQFF.

The CDR3 here is CASSQQGTGVTGELFF. CDR3 sequence (DNA): TGCGCCAGCAGCCAACAGGGGACCGGCGTCACCGGGGAGCTGTTTTTT. The chain couples TRBV5-1 to TRBJ2-2; TRBD1 matches 7 bases. The CDR3 extends over 16 amino acids. Germline V gene data show CDR1 as SGHRS and CDR2 as YFSETQ. Trimming removed 4 bases from V and 4 bases from J; junction bases left unmatched: 10. Using reference TRBV5-1 and TRBJ2-2 for the parts outside the CDR3, the full variable domain is KAGVTQTPRYLIKTRGQQVTLSCSPISGHRSVSWYQQTPGQGLQFLFEYFSETQRNKGNFPGRFSGRQFSNSRSEMNVSTLELGDSALYLCASSQQGTGVTGELFFGEGSRLTVL.

The chain combines TRBV9 with TRBJ2-3; D perhaps matches TRBD1 (6 bases). V dropped 5 bases and J dropped 2 bases, with 12 bases sitting between them. The germline CDR1 and CDR2 sequences are SGDLS and YYNGEE. CDR3 size: 14 residues. The CDR3 reads CASRETGNTDTQYF. The CDR3 DNA reads as TGTGCCAGCAGGGAAACAGGGAACACAGATACGCAGTATTTT.

The rearrangement joins TRBV7-2 to TRBJ2-7; 9 nucleotides line up with TRBD2. Germline CDR1 is SGHTA and CDR2 is FQGNSA. Trimming cost V 4 bases and J 5 bases; bases outside gene matches: 12. The CDR3 consists of 16 residues. The CDR3 sequence: CASSSRTSERLDEQYF. The CDR3 DNA is TGTGCCAGCAGCTCGAGGACTAGCGAGAGACTCGACGAGCAGTACTTC.

The chain is built from TRBV7-2 and TRBJ2-2, with D perhaps TRBD2 (6 bases). Trimming took 3 bases from V and 6 from J, leaving 14 bases between them. The germline V gene encodes CDR1 SGHTA and CDR2 FQGNSA. This CDR3 has 15 amino acids. Written as DNA, the CDR3 is TGTGCCAGCAGCTTTGGGCTAGCGACCGCCGGGGAGCTGTTTTTT. The encoded protein is CASSFGLATAGELFF.

The J gene is TRBJ2-3, the V gene TRBV2, with 11 positions matching TRBD2. Per germline, CDR1 SNHLY and CDR2 FYNNEI. V dropped 5 bases and J dropped 2; count of bases not matched to a gene: 12. This CDR3 is built from 18 residues. CDR3 nucleotide sequence: TGTGCCAGCAGTACCCCACTTGGACTAGCGGGCATCACAGATACGCAGTATTTT. Translation: CASSTPLGLAGITDTQYF.

About this clone: The sample has other DNA sequences that encode this CDR3 too. The rearrangement uses TRBV27 and TRBJ1-5; unclear D gene. Germline V gene lookup returns CDR1 MNHEY and CDR2 SMNVEV (reference sequence). The CDR3 spans 14 residues. Trimming took 3 bases from V and 0 from J, leaving 6 bases between them. The CDR3 is CASSFRGSNQPQHF. The CDR3 DNA follows: TGTGCCAGCAGTTTTAGAGGTAGCAATCAGCCCCAGCATTTT.

In the case of this clone: The same CDR3 can be traced to other DNA sequences in this sample. The gene calls are TRBV7-9 and TRBJ1-4; the D gene is possibly TRBD1 (6 bases). CDR1 is SEHNR, CDR2 FQNEAQ, per germline (reference sequence). CDR3 length: 14 residues. V shed 2 bases and J shed 7 bases, with 11 bases lying between them. This CDR3 is CASSLRGQVEKLFF. The CDR3 DNA reads TGTGCCAGCAGCTTACGGGGGCAGGTTGAAAAACTGTTTTTT. Full variable domain (outside the CDR3, taken from reference TRBV7-9 and TRBJ1-4): DTGVSQNPRHKITKRGQNVTFRCDPISEHNRLYWYRQTLGQGPEFLTYFQNEAQLEKSRLLSDRFSAERPKGSFSTLEIQRTEQGDSAMYLCASSLRGQVEKLFFGSGTQLSVL.

This chain uses TRBV5-1 with TRBJ1-1; 7 nucleotides align to TRBD1. The V segment lost 4 bases and the J segment 4 bases; nucleotides outside the gene matches: 4. Germline V gives CDR1 SGHRS, CDR2 YFSETQ. CDR3 size: 13 residues. The CDR3 loop is CASSVPGGTEAFF. The CDR3 DNA is TGCGCCAGCAGCGTCCCAGGGGGCACTGAAGCTTTCTTT.

This clone appeared many times. Different DNA sequences within this sample yield the same CDR3. V gene TRBV28 combines with J gene TRBJ2-5; 8 nucleotides line up with TRBD1. Germline CDR1 and CDR2: MDHEN and SYDVKM. J was trimmed by 7 bases and V by 7 bases; bases with no gene match: 17. The CDR3 consists of 16 residues. DNA of the CDR3: TGTGCCAGCACCCATCGGACAGGGTACCCCCGGGGGACCCAGTACTTC. The encoded protein is CASTHRTGYPRGTQYF.

This chain connects TRBV5-1 to TRBJ2-7, with a weak D call TRBD2 (5 bases). Trimming removed 5 bases at V and 2 bases at J, with 14 bases between. The CDR3 spans 14 residues. In germline, CDR1 is SGHRS, CDR2 YFSETQ. The CDR3 protein is CASSIGGPTYEQYF. The CDR3 DNA is TGCGCCAGCAGTATTGGAGGTCCCACCTACGAGCAGTACTTC. Filled out from reference TRBV5-1 and TRBJ2-7, the complete variable domain reads KAGVTQTPRYLIKTRGQQVTLSCSPISGHRSVSWYQQTPGQGLQFLFEYFSETQRNKGNFPGRFSGRQFSNSRSEMNVSTLELGDSALYLCASSIGGPTYEQYFGPGTRLTVT.

The chain combines TRBV5-1 with TRBJ2-3; 8 bases line up with TRBD2. With 1 base clipped from V and 5 bases from J, the junction kept 9 bases outside the gene matches. The CDR3 is 16 residues long. From germline, CDR1 is SGHRS and CDR2 YFSETQ. The CDR3 bases are TGCGCCAGCAGCTTGAATGAGCGGGAGACCGGAGATACGCAGTATTTT. Protein product: CASSLNERETGDTQYF.

V usage is TRBV19 and J usage is TRBJ2-5; D may be TRBD2 (6 bases). Germline V CDR1 and CDR2: LNHDA, SQIVND (reference sequence). The CDR3 is made up of 15 amino acids. V shed 5 bases and J shed 9 bases, with 22 bases lying between them. CDR3 in amino acids: CASSRGSRDSQAQYF. The CDR3 nucleotides are TGTGCCAGTAGTCGAGGGAGCCGGGACTCTCAGGCCCAGTACTTC.

The V call is TRBV4-3, the J call TRBJ1-1; 7 bases agree with TRBD1. The V segment lost 0 bases and the J segment 5 bases; nucleotides outside the gene matches: 9. Germline V gives CDR1 LGHNA, CDR2 YSLEER. This CDR3 is 16 amino acids long. CDR3 residues: CASSQEIHRGWTEAFF. The CDR3 region has the DNA TGCGCCAGCAGCCAAGAAATCCACAGGGGTTGGACTGAAGCTTTCTTT.

A note on this clone: This may stem from a read error, because a much larger clone lies one nucleotide away. The same CDR3 arises from other DNA sequences in this sample as well. The chain carries TRBV4-1 and TRBJ1-3, with a weak D call TRBD1 (5 bases). Looked up from germline, CDR1 is MGHRA and CDR2 is YSYEKL. The CDR3 sequence is 14 residues long. The CDR3 nucleotides read TGCGCCAGCAGCCAAAACAGGCTAGGAAACACCATATACTTT. Translated: CASSQNRLGNTIYF.

The rearrangement uses TRBV5-8 and TRBJ2-2, with 8 bases that match TRBD1. Germline lookup yields CDR1 SGHTS and CDR2 YDEGEE. J was trimmed by 7 bases and V by 0 bases; bases with no gene match: 5. This CDR3 contains 15 residues. The CDR3 DNA is TGTGCCAGCAGCTTGGGCAGGGGGCATGGCGGGGAGCTGTTTTTT. It encodes CASSLGRGHGGELFF.

This clone was seen once. The J gene is TRBJ2-2, the V gene TRBV11-3; unclear D gene. This CDR3 comprises 14 residues. Germline V gene data show CDR1 as SGHNT and CDR2 as YENEEA. The V gene lost 0 bases and the J gene lost 6 bases, with 8 bases spanning the gap. The CDR3 nucleotides are TGTGCCAGCAGCTTAGATCTCCGCTCCGGGGAGCTGTTTTTT. It specifies CASSLDLRSGELFF.

The chain couples TRBV6-5 to TRBJ2-1; perhaps D is TRBD1 or TRBD2 (5 bases each). CDR3 length equals 15 residues. Looked up from germline, CDR1 is MNHEY and CDR2 is SVGAGI. Trimming took off 2 bases at V and 2 bases at J, with 10 bases between the two ends. The CDR3 DNA reads as TGTGCCAGCAGTTACCGGGACCCCACCTACAATGAGCAGTTCTTC. Its translation: CASSYRDPTYNEQFF.

This clone showed up just a few times. The chain links TRBV7-9 to TRBJ2-7; tentatively, D is TRBD2 (5 bases). CDR3 length equals 13 residues. Germline V CDR1 and CDR2: SEHNR, FQNEAQ (reference sequence). Trimming removed 5 bases from V and 5 bases from J, with 13 bases in between. CDR3 bases: TGTGCCAGCAGCCAACGGGGAAACGACGAGCAGTACTTC. Translated, it gives CASSQRGNDEQYF. Filled out from reference TRBV7-9 and TRBJ2-7, the complete variable domain reads DTGVSQNPRHKITKRGQNVTFRCDPISEHNRLYWYRQTLGQGPEFLTYFQNEAQLEKSRLLSDRFSAERPKGSFSTLEIQRTEQGDSAMYLCASSQRGNDEQYFGPGTRLTVT.

This chain links TRBV7-2 with TRBJ1-1; D remains unclear. Trimming stripped 0 bases from V and 3 bases from J, with 11 bases between. There are 15 residues in the CDR3. Germline CDR1 SGHTA, CDR2 FQGNSA. CDR3 DNA: TGTGCCAGCAGCTTAGCGCCAGTAGAGTACACTGAAGCTTTCTTT. This codes for CASSLAPVEYTEAFF.

This rearrangement joins TRBV10-3 to TRBJ1-2, with D tentatively TRBD1 (5 bases). CDR1 ENHRY and CDR2 SYGVKD come from the germline V gene. V was trimmed by 4 bases and J by 7 bases, leaving 16 bases between them. This CDR3 is built from 14 residues. In DNA, the CDR3 is TGTGCCATCAGTGGGGTGGACTTCCAGGGTGGCTACACCTTC. Translating it yields CAISGVDFQGGYTF.

The chain carries TRBV7-8 and TRBJ1-5, with D possibly TRBD1 on 5 matching bases. Trimming stripped 1 base from V and 7 bases from J, with 26 bases between. This CDR3 is 19 amino acids long. Germline V gene data show CDR1 as SGHVS and CDR2 as FQNEAQ. CDR3 residues: CASSLVGSVGWDRTQPQHF. Here the CDR3 DNA reads TGTGCCAGCAGCTTAGTTGGCTCGGTAGGGTGGGATCGGACACAGCCCCAGCATTTT.

The table lists this clone with a count of one. The genes are TRBV6-6 and TRBJ2-7, with D tentatively TRBD2 (5 bases). V lost 9 bases to trimming and J lost 2 bases, with 14 bases between them. The germline CDR1 and CDR2 sequences are MNHNY and SVGAGI (reference sequence). The CDR3 is made up of 13 amino acids. For the CDR3, the DNA is TGTGCCAGTCAAAGAGGGCCTGCCTACGAGCAGTACTTC. Encoded protein: CASQRGPAYEQYF.

This clone was found a few times. The V and J genes are TRBV29-1 and TRBJ2-7, with TRBD1 matching over 8 bases. Germline-derived CDR1 and CDR2 are SQVTM and ANQGSEA. The CDR3 covers 11 residues. Trimming at V came to 6 bases and at J to 7 bases, leaving 5 bases not matched to a gene. CDR3 nucleotide sequence: TGCAGCGTATGGACAGGGCGGGAGCAGTACTTC. Its protein is CSVWTGREQYF.

Note on this clone: One end of the junction varies from germline; a read error may be responsible. This chain links TRBV4-1 with TRBJ2-7; perhaps TRBD1 as D (5 bases). CDR1 is MGHRA, CDR2 YSYEKL, per germline. The length of the CDR3 is 13 residues. CDR3 DNA: TGCGCCAGCAGCCAAGATCGGCAGGGTATAGGTTCCTTC. It codes for CASSQDRQGIGSF.

The chain joins TRBV19 to TRBJ1-1; 8 bases align to TRBD1. The J segment lost 4 bases and the V segment lost 8 bases, leaving 15 bases of the junction unmatched. Looked up from germline, CDR1 is LNHDA and CDR2 is SQIVND (reference sequence). The CDR3 spans 16 residues. CDR3 coding DNA: TGTGCCAGTTCACAGGGGGGGGGCTCTTTTGCCACTGAAGCTTTCTTT. Its translation: CASSQGGGSFATEAFF.

This chain joins TRBV4-2 and TRBJ2-3, with D maybe TRBD1 (5 bases). Germline CDR1 reads LGHNA; CDR2 reads YNFKEQ. Trimming took 0 bases from V and 6 from J, leaving 13 bases between them. The CDR3 is 15 amino acids. The CDR3 loop reads CASSQEGWGPDTQYF. CDR3 nucleotide sequence: TGTGCCAGCAGCCAAGAGGGGTGGGGCCCGGATACGCAGTATTTT.

The genes are TRBV18 and TRBJ2-1, with 13 bases lining up with TRBD2. The V and J ends lost 6 bases and 9 bases, in that order; junction bases with no gene match: 8. CDR3 length: 15 residues. Germline V gene lookup returns CDR1 KGHSH and CDR2 LQKENI. Here the CDR3 DNA reads TGTGCCAGCTCCCAAGGACTAGCGGGAGTGACTGAGCAGTTCTTC. Its protein is CASSQGLAGVTEQFF.